The entry below gives a single T cell receptor (beta chain) sequence along with its context. The germline CDR1 and CDR2 sequences are MNHEY and SVGAGI. V lost 6 bases, J lost 9 bases, and 13 bases lay in between. CDR3 length: 12 amino acids. The data belong to a study of shared clonotypes between healthy human individuals. Only in-frame clones appear in the TCRdb table, and some are missing; sequencing was by immunoSEQ multiplex PCR. The data contain more than 550,000 clones, roughly 88% of them singletons. The specimen sequenced was memory CD8+ T cells from PBMCs. As to subset: CD45RO+ cells pooled with CCR7-negative TemRA cells. The chain combines TRBV6-5 with TRBJ2-3; D perhaps matches TRBD2 (7 bases). The origin of this receptor is a man aged 18 to 30 in good health. Some clones in this sample may be carry-over from other donors' samples. The CDR3 region has the DNA TGTGCCAGCAGCTTTTCGGGGGGCACGCAGTATTTT. This gives the protein CASSFSGGTQYF.